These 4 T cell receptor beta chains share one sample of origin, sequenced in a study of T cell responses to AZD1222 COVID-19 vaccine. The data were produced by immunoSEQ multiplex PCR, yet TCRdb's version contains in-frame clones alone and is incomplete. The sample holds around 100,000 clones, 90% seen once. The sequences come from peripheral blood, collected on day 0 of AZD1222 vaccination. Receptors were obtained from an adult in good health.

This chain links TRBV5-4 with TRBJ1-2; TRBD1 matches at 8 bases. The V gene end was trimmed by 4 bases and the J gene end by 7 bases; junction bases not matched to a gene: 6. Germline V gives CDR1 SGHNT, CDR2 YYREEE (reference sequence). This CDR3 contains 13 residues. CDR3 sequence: CASSGQGFGGYTF. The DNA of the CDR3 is TGTGCCAGCAGCGGACAGGGTTTCGGTGGCTACACCTTC.

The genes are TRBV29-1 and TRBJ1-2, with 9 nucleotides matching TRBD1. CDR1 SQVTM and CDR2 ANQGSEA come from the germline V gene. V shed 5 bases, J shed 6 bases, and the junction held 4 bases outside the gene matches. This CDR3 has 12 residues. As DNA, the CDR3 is TGCAGCGTTCGGGACAGGGAAGATGGCTACACCTTC. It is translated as CSVRDREDGYTF.

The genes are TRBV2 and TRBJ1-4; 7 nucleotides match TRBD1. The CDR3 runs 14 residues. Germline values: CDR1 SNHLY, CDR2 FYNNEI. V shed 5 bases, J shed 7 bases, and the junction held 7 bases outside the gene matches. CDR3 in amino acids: CASSYRGFSEKLFF. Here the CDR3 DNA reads TGTGCCAGCAGTTACAGGGGATTTAGTGAAAAACTGTTTTTT. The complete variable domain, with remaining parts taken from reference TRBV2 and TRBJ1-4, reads EPEVTQTPSHQVTQMGQEVILRCVPISNHLYFYWYRQILGQKVEFLVSFYNNEISEKSEIFDDQFSVERPDGSNFTLKIRSTKLEDSAMYFCASSYRGFSEKLFFGSGTQLSVL.

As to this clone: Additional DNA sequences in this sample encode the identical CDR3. CDR3 region: CASSYSGGNQPQHF. CDR3 sequence (DNA): TGTGCCAGCAGTTACTCTGGAGGGAATCAGCCCCAGCATTTT. The chain employs TRBV6-2 or TRBV6-3 and TRBJ1-5, with D uncertain. V lost 0 bases, J lost 4 bases, and 7 bases lay in between. CDR3 length: 14 amino acids. Germline CDR1 MNHEY, CDR2 SVGEGT.